This TCR beta chain was identified in a study of CD8+CD57+ T cells in acquired aplastic anemia. About the study: DNA per sorted CD4+ or CD8+ sample ranged about 0.2 to 30 ug, averaging about 2.9 ug. Healthy donor CD4+ cell samples had a mean of about 10.8 million reads.

TCR beta VDJ combinations and CDR3 sequences were profiled from genomic DNA. TCRdb used MiXCR to reprocess the reads, holding one entry per CDR3 protein. This table holds about 81,000 distinct CDR3 sequences, about 45% found once. This clonotype has at least ten counts. Its antigen is not identified. CDR3 size: 14 residues. The germline V gene encodes CDR1 SNHLY and CDR2 FYNNEI. J lost 3 bases, V lost 6 bases, and 7 bases had no gene match. Study-wide points: Patients shared 25 to 35 CD8+ CDR3 sequences with controls. With respect to CD8+ Simpson's diversity, patients and controls did not differ significantly.

The sequence derives from a human donor in good health, serving as a control. The rearrangement joins TRBV2 to TRBJ1-2, with 7 positions matching TRBD1. The sequenced sample was sorted CD4+, CD8+, or CD8+CD57+ T cells (not recorded which) from PBMCs. CDR3 residues: CASSSGQMDYGYTF. Here the CDR3 DNA reads TGTGCCAGCAGCTCGGGACAGATGGACTATGGCTACACCTTC.